The 29 T cell receptor beta chains listed next were all sequenced from one sample in a study of Tregs in tolerant kidney transplant recipients. TCRdb's table, derived via immunoSEQ multiplex PCR, lists solely in-frame clones and lacks some. Of some 110,000 clones in the sample, around nine tenths were seen once. The sample was CD4+ T cells from blood. The origin of the receptors is a human donor in good health.

V gene TRBV20-1 combines with J gene TRBJ2-3; D is undetermined. Germline-derived CDR1 and CDR2 are DFQATT and SNEGSKA (reference sequence). The CDR3 totals 10 residues. V was cut by 4 bases and J by 7 bases, with 6 bases left in between. The CDR3 bases are TGCAGTGCTACCGATTATACGCAGTATTTT. It yields the protein CSATDYTQYF.

The chain links TRBV11-2 to TRBJ2-7; 9 bases map to TRBD1. V gave up 5 bases and J gave up 2 bases; unmatched junction bases: 4. CDR3 length: 14 residues. Germline values: CDR1 SGHAT, CDR2 FQNNGV. As DNA, the CDR3 is TGTGCCAGCAGCCTTCGACAGGGGGCCTACGAGCAGTACTTC. Protein sequence: CASSLRQGAYEQYF.

Here the CDR3 DNA reads TGTGCCAGCAGCTTGGTCTGGGGGAAAGGCTACACCTTC. Translated, it gives CASSLVWGKGYTF. This chain joins TRBV5-6 and TRBJ1-2, with a weak D call TRBD1 (5 bases). There are 13 residues in the CDR3. In germline, CDR1 is SGHDT, CDR2 YYEEEE. The V and J ends lost 0 bases and 8 bases respectively, with 11 bases between them.

J is TRBJ2-3 and V is TRBV27; D not resolved. Looked up from germline, CDR1 is MNHEY and CDR2 is SMNVEV (reference sequence). This CDR3 contains 14 residues. Deletions cut 2 bases from V and 2 bases from J, with 8 bases between. CDR3 nucleotide sequence: TGTGCCAGCAGTTTACAACGTTTCACAGATACGCAGTATTTT. Translating it yields CASSLQRFTDTQYF.

The rearrangement joins TRBV6-5 to TRBJ1-3; no reliable D call. Trimming removed 2 bases from V and 4 bases from J, with 12 bases in between. Germline CDR1 and CDR2: MNHEY and SVGAGI. This CDR3 is 15 amino acids long. CDR3 nucleotide sequence: TGTGCCAGCAGTTACGGGTCAGCGTCAGGAAACACCATATATTTT. Translating it yields CASSYGSASGNTIYF.

CDR3: CASSPPSAVDTQYF. DNA for the CDR3: TGTGCCAGCTCACCCCCTTCCGCCGTAGATACGCAGTATTTT. The chain carries TRBV18 and TRBJ2-3; D is uncertain. From germline, CDR1 is KGHSH and CDR2 LQKENI. The CDR3 has 14 amino acids. Between the trimmed V and J ends, which lost 3 bases and 5 bases, there was a span of 12 bases.

This clone was counted once. The genes are TRBV11-2 and TRBJ1-1; D not certain. The CDR3 runs 13 residues. CDR1 and CDR2 (germline): SGHAT, FQNNGV. The V gene lost 10 bases and the J gene lost 1 base, with 13 bases spanning the gap. The CDR3 DNA sequence: TGTGCCAATTCGAGGGAAGGGAACACTGAAGCTTTCTTT. It is translated as CANSREGNTEAFF.

This chain links TRBV6-1 with TRBJ2-1; 11 nucleotides match TRBD2. J lost 1 base, V lost 8 bases, and 4 bases had no gene match. This CDR3 is built from 15 residues. Per germline, CDR1 MNHNS and CDR2 SASEGT. This CDR3 is CASLRTSGSYNEQFF. CDR3 DNA sequence: TGTGCCAGCCTTCGGACTAGCGGGTCCTACAATGAGCAGTTCTTC.

This chain connects TRBV30 to TRBJ2-1; D perhaps matches TRBD2 (5 bases). The CDR3 consists of 12 residues. Germline V lookup: CDR1 GTSNPN, CDR2 SVGIG (reference sequence). Trimming removed 3 bases from V and 10 bases from J, with 13 bases in between. The CDR3: CAWREDATEQFF. CDR3 bases: TGTGCCTGGAGGGAGGACGCCACGGAGCAGTTCTTC. Together with reference TRBV30 and TRBJ2-1, the CDR3 gives the full variable domain: SQTIHQWPATLVQPVGSPLSLECTVEGTSNPNLYWYRQAAGRGLQLLFYSVGIGQISSEVPQNLSASRPQDRQFILSSKKLLLSDSGFYLCAWREDATEQFFGPGTRLTVL.

This chain connects TRBV15 to TRBJ2-1, with TRBD2 identical over 13 bases. CDR3 size: 18 residues. Trimming cost V 0 bases and J 10 bases; bases outside gene matches: 12. Germline V CDR1 and CDR2: LNHNV, YYDKDF (reference sequence). The CDR3 here is CATSREGTSGIYNGEQFF. CDR3 sequence (DNA): TGTGCCACCAGCAGAGAGGGGACTAGCGGGATTTACAATGGGGAGCAGTTCTTC.

This chain connects TRBV5-1 to TRBJ1-4, with a weak D call TRBD1 (6 bases). Germline CDR1 and CDR2: SGHRS and YFSETQ. V lost 5 bases and J 4 bases, leaving 12 bases between the germline ends. The CDR3 sequence is 14 residues long. The CDR3 bases are TGCGCCAGCAGACTGGACAGCTATAATGAAAAACTGTTTTTT. Encoded protein: CASRLDSYNEKLFF.

CDR3: CASSIYWETTNQPQHF. For the CDR3, the DNA is TGTGCCAGTAGTATCTATTGGGAGACAACCAATCAGCCCCAGCATTTT. The V call is TRBV19, the J call TRBJ1-5; the D is unclear. Germline values: CDR1 LNHDA, CDR2 SQIVND (reference sequence). There are 16 residues in the CDR3. Trimming removed 3 bases at V and 3 bases at J, with 15 bases between.

The chain combines TRBV6-1 with TRBJ2-7; D is possibly TRBD1 (7 bases). V shed 5 bases and J shed 2 bases, with 16 bases lying between them. Germline lookup yields CDR1 MNHNS and CDR2 SASEGT. The CDR3 covers 15 residues. CDR3 DNA: TGTGCCAGCAGTTCGACAGGGTGGGGGGCCTACGAGCAGTACTTC. Encoded protein: CASSSTGWGAYEQYF.

This clone was seen only a few times. This chain uses TRBV27 with TRBJ1-1, with 9 bases that match TRBD1. V was clipped by 6 bases and J by 3 bases; unmatched bases: 5. The length of the CDR3 is 14 residues. From germline, CDR1 is MNHEY and CDR2 SMNVEV (reference sequence). CDR3 sequence reads: CASRRTGGHTEAFF. The DNA of the CDR3 is TGTGCCAGCAGGCGAACAGGGGGCCACACTGAAGCTTTCTTT.

The J gene is TRBJ2-7, the V gene TRBV30; D call uncertain. Germline V gene data show CDR1 as GTSNPN and CDR2 as SVGIG (reference sequence). V lost 0 bases, J lost 4 bases, and 13 bases lay in between. There are 14 residues in the CDR3. CDR3 coding DNA: TGTGCCTGGAGTGTACGTGACTTCCTATACGAGCAGTACTTC. Translation gives CAWSVRDFLYEQYF.

V and J are TRBV2 and TRBJ2-1; tentatively, D is TRBD1 or TRBD2 (6 bases each). The CDR3 is 13 amino acids. V was pared by 4 bases and J by 15 bases, with 19 bases between. CDR1 SNHLY and CDR2 FYNNEI come from the germline V gene. Here the CDR3 DNA reads TGTGCCAGCAGTGTTTACAGGGCCATGGAGGGGTTCTTC. Protein sequence: CASSVYRAMEGFF.

This chain links TRBV2 with TRBJ2-7, with 10 bases lining up with TRBD1. Trimming removed 7 bases from V and 5 bases from J; junction bases left unmatched: 8. The germline V gene encodes CDR1 SNHLY and CDR2 FYNNEI. This CDR3 is 14 amino acids long. This chain's CDR3 is CASTEGQGFDEQYF. The CDR3 bases are TGTGCCAGCACCGAGGGACAGGGGTTCGACGAGCAGTACTTC.

The chain uses TRBV7-6 and TRBJ1-6, with D perhaps TRBD1 (5 bases). Per germline, CDR1 SGHVS and CDR2 FNYEAQ. The germline V and J ends were trimmed by 2 bases and 8 bases, with 13 bases remaining between them. This CDR3 has 15 residues. Written as DNA, the CDR3 is TGTGCCAGCAGCTTACGGCAGGGTTCATATTCACCCCTCCACTTT. Translating it yields CASSLRQGSYSPLHF.

This chain uses TRBV19 with TRBJ1-5; TRBD1 matches 7 bases. Germline V gives CDR1 LNHDA, CDR2 SQIVND (reference sequence). V lost 2 bases to trimming and J lost 9 bases; unmatched junction nucleotides: 10. The CDR3 runs 15 residues. Here the CDR3 reads CASSIPDRRGLPQHF. The CDR3 DNA is TGTGCCAGTAGTATACCTGACAGGAGGGGGCTGCCCCAGCATTTT.

The chain has TRBV4-2 and TRBJ2-5; possibly TRBD2 for D (6 bases). CDR1 and CDR2 (germline): LGHNA, YNFKEQ. Trimming removed 4 bases at V and 1 base at J, with 13 bases between. The CDR3 contains 15 residues. The CDR3 loop reads CASSPERGSQETQYF. The CDR3, as DNA: TGTGCCAGCAGCCCAGAACGGGGGTCCCAAGAGACCCAGTACTTC.

The chain links TRBV5-6 to TRBJ2-4, with 9 nucleotides matching TRBD1. The germline gives CDR1 SGHDT, CDR2 YYEEEE. The CDR3 has 16 residues. Unmatched junction bases numbered 5, after V lost 4 bases and J lost 0 bases. The CDR3 protein is CASSLDRGLAKNIQYF. The CDR3 region has the DNA TGTGCCAGCAGCCTGGACAGGGGCCTAGCCAAAAACATTCAGTACTTC. The whole variable domain, remainder taken from reference TRBV5-6 and TRBJ2-4, is DAGVTQSPTHLIKTRGQQVTLRCSPKSGHDTVSWYQQALGQGPQFIFQYYEEEERQRGNFPDRFSGHQFPNYSSELNVNALLLGDSALYLCASSLDRGLAKNIQYFGAGTRLSVL.

This clone showed up just once. The genes are TRBV7-8 and TRBJ2-2; perhaps D is TRBD1 or TRBD2 (6 bases each). CDR3 length: 15 residues. Germline V lookup: CDR1 SGHVS, CDR2 FQNEAQ. V lost 2 bases, J lost 2 bases, and 9 bases lay in between. CDR3 in amino acids: CASSLTGANTGELFF. The CDR3, as DNA: TGTGCCAGCAGCTTAACGGGGGCTAACACCGGGGAGCTGTTTTTT.

The chain links TRBV10-1 to TRBJ2-7; 10 bases line up with TRBD1. The germline gives CDR1 WNHNN, CDR2 SYGVQD (reference sequence). Germline trimming cut 6 bases from V and 2 bases from J; bases unmatched to any gene: 7. The CDR3 spans 15 residues. The CDR3 DNA sequence: TGCGCCAGCAGCCTAGGTGGGACAGGGGCCTACGAGCAGTACTTC. Translating gives CASSLGGTGAYEQYF.

The rearrangement uses TRBV7-2 and TRBJ1-5; D gene ambiguous. The CDR3 is 13 residues long. The germline V gene encodes CDR1 SGHTA and CDR2 FQGNSA. Trimming stripped 2 bases from V and 1 base from J, with 3 bases between. The CDR3 region is CASSLRSNQPQHF. Written as DNA, the CDR3 is TGTGCCAGCAGCTTAAGGAGCAATCAGCCCCAGCATTTT.

This chain uses TRBV5-4 with TRBJ1-4; D uncertain. Trimming removed 4 bases at V and 5 bases at J, with 12 bases between. The CDR3 loop spans 14 amino acids. Germline V gene sequence: CDR1 SGHNT, CDR2 YYREEE (reference sequence). CDR3 region: CASSLEDGNEKLFF. The CDR3, as DNA: TGTGCCAGCAGCCTCGAGGACGGGAATGAAAAACTGTTTTTT.

This sequence joins TRBV5-1 and TRBJ2-2, with a possible D match to TRBD1 (6 bases). The CDR3 runs to 15 residues. Germline V gene sequence: CDR1 SGHRS, CDR2 YFSETQ. With 4 bases removed from V and 4 bases from J, the gap between germline ends came to 14 bases. This chain's CDR3 is CASSTDRKITGELFF. CDR3 DNA: TGCGCCAGCAGCACGGACAGAAAGATCACCGGGGAGCTGTTTTTT.

J is TRBJ2-3 and V is TRBV7-3, with TRBD2 identical over 10 bases. J lost 6 bases, V lost 3 bases, and 9 bases had no gene match. Germline V lookup: CDR1 SGHTA, CDR2 FQGTGA. The CDR3 consists of 16 residues. The CDR3 is CASSFSPSGGGDTQYF. DNA of the CDR3: TGTGCCAGCAGCTTTAGTCCTAGCGGGGGAGGGGATACGCAGTATTTT.

This clone was picked up one time. CDR3: CASSTHPMQGNEQFF. CDR3 bases: TGTGCCAGTAGTACCCACCCGATGCAGGGCAATGAGCAGTTCTTC. This chain connects TRBV19 to TRBJ2-1, with D perhaps TRBD1 (5 bases). Trimming cost V 4 bases and J 6 bases, with 16 bases left between them. The CDR3 spans 15 residues. Per germline, CDR1 LNHDA and CDR2 SQIVND (reference sequence). Drawing the rest from reference TRBV19 and TRBJ2-1, the complete variable domain is DGGITQSPKYLFRKEGQNVTLSCEQNLNHDAMYWYRQDPGQGLRLIYYSQIVNDFQKGDIAEGYSVSREKKESFPLTVTSAQKNPTAFYLCASSTHPMQGNEQFFGPGTRLTVL.

V and J are TRBV28 and TRBJ1-3; D unclear. The CDR3 runs 15 residues. Trimming left V 2 bases short and J 0 bases short, with 8 bases between. In germline, CDR1 is MDHEN, CDR2 SYDVKM. CDR3 DNA: TGTGCCAGCAGTTTAGTCCAGTCCTCTGGAAACACCATATATTTT. Protein product: CASSLVQSSGNTIYF.